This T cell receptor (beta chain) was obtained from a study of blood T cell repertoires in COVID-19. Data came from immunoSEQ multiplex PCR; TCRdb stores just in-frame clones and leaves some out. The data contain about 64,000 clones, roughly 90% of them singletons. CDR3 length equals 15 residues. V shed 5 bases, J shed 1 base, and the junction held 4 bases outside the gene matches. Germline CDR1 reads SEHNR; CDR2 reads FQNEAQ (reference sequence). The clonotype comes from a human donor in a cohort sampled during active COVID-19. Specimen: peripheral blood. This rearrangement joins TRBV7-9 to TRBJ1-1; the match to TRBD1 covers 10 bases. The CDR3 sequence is CASSRDRGWNTEAFF. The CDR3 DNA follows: TGTGCCAGCAGCCGGGACAGGGGTTGGAACACTGAAGCTTTCTTT.